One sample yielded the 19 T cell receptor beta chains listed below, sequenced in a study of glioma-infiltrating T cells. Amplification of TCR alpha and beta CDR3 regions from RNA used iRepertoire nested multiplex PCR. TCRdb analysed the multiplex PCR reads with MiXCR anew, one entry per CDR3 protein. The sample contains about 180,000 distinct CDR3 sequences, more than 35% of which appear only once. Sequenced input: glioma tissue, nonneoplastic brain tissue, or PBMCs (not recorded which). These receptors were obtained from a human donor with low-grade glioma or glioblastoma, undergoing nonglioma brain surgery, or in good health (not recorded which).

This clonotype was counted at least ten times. The CDR3 protein is CASSPGIASDTQYF. Written as DNA, the CDR3 is TGTGCCAGCAGCCCCGGGATAGCCTCAGATACGCAGTATTTT. The rearrangement joins TRBV3-1 to TRBJ2-3; TRBD2 is a possible D gene (5 bases). CDR1 is LGHDT, CDR2 YNNKEL, per germline (reference sequence). V was cut by 4 bases and J by 4 bases, with 12 bases left in between. The CDR3 sequence is 14 residues long.

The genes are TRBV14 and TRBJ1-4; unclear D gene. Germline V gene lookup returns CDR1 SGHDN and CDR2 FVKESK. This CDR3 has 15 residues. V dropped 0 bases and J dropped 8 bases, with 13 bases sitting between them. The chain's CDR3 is CASSQEPVPGEKLFF. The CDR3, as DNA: TGTGCCAGCAGCCAAGAGCCGGTTCCCGGGGAAAAACTGTTTTTT.

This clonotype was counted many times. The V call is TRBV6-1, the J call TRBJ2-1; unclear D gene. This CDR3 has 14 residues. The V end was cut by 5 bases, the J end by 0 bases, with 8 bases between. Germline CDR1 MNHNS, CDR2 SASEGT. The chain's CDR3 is CASSLLDSYNEQFF. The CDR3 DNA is TGTGCCAGCAGTTTATTAGACTCCTACAATGAGCAGTTCTTC.

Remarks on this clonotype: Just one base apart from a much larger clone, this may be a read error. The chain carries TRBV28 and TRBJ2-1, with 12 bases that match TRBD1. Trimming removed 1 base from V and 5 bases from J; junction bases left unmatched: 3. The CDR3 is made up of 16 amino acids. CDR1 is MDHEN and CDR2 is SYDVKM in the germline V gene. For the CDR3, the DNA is TGTGCCAGCAGTTTATCGGGGGACAGGGGGCACAATGAGCAGTTCTTC. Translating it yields CASSLSGDRGHNEQFF.

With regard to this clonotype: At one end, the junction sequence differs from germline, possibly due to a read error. This CDR3 reads CAISEIYSNQPQHF. The CDR3 region has the DNA TGTGCCATCAGTGAGATCTATAGCAATCAGCCCCAGCATTTT. This chain links TRBV6-1 with TRBJ1-5, with D hard to call. The CDR3 is 14 residues long. CDR1 MNHNS and CDR2 SASEGT come from the germline V gene.

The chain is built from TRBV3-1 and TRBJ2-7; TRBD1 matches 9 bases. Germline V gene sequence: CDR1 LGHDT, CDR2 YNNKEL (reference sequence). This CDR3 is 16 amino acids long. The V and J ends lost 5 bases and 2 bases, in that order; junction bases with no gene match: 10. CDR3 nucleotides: TGTGCCAGCAGCACACGAACGGGACAGGGACCCTACGAGCAGTACTTC. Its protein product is CASSTRTGQGPYEQYF.

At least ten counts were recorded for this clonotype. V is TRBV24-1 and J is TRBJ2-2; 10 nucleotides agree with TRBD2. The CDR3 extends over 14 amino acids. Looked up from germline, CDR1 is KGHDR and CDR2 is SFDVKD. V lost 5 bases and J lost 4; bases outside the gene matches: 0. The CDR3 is CATSVAGGTGELFF. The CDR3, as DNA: TGTGCCACCAGTGTAGCGGGAGGCACCGGGGAGCTGTTTTTT.

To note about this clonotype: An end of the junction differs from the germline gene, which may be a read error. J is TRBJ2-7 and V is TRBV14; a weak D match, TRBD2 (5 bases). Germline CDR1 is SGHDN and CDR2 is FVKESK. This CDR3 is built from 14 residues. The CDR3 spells CASRPAGVSYEEYF. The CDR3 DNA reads TGTGCCAGCAGGCCCGCCGGGGTATCCTACGAGGAGTACTTC.

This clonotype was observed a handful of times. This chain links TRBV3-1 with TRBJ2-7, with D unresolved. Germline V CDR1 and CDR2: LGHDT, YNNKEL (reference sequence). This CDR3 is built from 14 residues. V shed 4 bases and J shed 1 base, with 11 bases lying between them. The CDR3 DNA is TGTGCCAGCAGCCGCAGACAATTATCCTACGAGCAGTACTTC. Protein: CASSRRQLSYEQYF.

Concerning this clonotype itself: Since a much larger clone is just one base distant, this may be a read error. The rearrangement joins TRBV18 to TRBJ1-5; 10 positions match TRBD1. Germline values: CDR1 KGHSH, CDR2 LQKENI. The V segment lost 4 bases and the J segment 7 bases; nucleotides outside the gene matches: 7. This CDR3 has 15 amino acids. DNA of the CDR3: TGTGCCAGCTCACTGGGACAGGGGCAGGGCCAGCCCCAGCATTTT. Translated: CASSLGQGQGQPQHF.

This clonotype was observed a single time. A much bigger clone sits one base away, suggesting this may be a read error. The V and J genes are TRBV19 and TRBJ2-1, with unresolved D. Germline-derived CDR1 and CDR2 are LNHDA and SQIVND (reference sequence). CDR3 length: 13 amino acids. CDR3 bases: TGTGCCAGTAGTCTCCACCAAAACAATGAGCAGCTCTTC. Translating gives CASSLHQNNEQLF.

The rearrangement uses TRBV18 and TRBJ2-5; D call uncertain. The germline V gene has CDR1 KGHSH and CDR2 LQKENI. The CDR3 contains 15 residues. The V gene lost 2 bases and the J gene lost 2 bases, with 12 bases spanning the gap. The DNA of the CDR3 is TGTGCCAGCTCACCAATGGGAACAGCACAAGAGACCCAGTACTTC. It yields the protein CASSPMGTAQETQYF.

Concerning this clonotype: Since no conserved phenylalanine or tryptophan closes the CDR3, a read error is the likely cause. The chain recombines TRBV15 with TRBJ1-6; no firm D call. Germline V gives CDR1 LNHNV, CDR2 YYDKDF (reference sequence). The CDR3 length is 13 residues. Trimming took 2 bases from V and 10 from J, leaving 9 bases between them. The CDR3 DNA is TGTGCCACCAGCAGAAAGGGTTCCTCACCCCTCCACTAT. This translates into CATSRKGSSPLHY.

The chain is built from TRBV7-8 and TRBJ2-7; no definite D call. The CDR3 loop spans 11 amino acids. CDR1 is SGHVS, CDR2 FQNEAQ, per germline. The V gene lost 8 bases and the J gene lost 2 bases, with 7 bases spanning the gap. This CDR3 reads CASRPPYEQYF. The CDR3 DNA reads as TGTGCCAGCCGCCCCCCCTACGAGCAGTACTTC.

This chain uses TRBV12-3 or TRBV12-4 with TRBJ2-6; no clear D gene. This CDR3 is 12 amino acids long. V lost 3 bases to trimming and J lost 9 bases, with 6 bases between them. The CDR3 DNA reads TGTGCCAGCAGTTTCCCCGGCAACGTCCTGACTTTC. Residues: CASSFPGNVLTF.

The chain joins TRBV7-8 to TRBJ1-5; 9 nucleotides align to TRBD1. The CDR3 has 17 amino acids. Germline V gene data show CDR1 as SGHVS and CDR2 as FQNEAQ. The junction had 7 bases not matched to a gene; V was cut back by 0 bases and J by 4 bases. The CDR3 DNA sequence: TGTGCCAGCAGCTTAGCTACCGGGACAGGGCCGAATCAGCCCCAGCATTTT. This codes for CASSLATGTGPNQPQHF.

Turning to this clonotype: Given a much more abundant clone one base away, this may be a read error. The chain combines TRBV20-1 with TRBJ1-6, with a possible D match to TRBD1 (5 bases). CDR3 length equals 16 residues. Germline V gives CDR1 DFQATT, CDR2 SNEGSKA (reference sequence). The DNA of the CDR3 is TGCAGTGCTAGAGATGGGGCCGGAGGAGTTAATTCACCCCTCCAATTT. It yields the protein CSARDGAGGVNSPLQF.

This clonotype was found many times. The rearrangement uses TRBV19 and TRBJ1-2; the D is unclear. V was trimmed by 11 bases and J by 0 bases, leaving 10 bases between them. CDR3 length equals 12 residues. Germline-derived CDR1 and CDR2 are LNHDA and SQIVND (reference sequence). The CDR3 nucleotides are TGTGCCGTCAAAGGAGCTAACTATGGCTACACCTTC. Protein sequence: CAVKGANYGYTF.

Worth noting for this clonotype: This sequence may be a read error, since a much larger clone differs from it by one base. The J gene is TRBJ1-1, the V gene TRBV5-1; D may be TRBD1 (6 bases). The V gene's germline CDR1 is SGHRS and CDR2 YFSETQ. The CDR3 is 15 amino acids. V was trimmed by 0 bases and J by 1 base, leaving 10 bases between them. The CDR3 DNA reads TGCGCCAGCAGCTTGGTGGGGGGCAAGAACACTGAAGCTTTCTTT. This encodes CASSLVGGKNTEAFF.